Reported below is one TCR beta chain. Trimming left V 4 bases short and J 10 bases short, with 8 bases between. The CDR3 sequence is 11 residues long. CDR1 MNHEY and CDR2 SVGAGI come from the germline V gene. Assay used: immunoSEQ multiplex PCR; TCRdb lists only in-frame clones, some missing. The table has around 40,000 clones, 86% seen once. The entry originates in a study of blood T cell repertoires in COVID-19. Sequencing was performed on peripheral blood. The chain has TRBV6-5 and TRBJ2-1; no reliable D call. This TCR came from a man aged 55-75 years with active COVID-19. The CDR3 DNA follows: TGTGCCAGCAGTTCTGCCGGGGAGCAGTTCTTC. As protein: CASSSAGEQFF.